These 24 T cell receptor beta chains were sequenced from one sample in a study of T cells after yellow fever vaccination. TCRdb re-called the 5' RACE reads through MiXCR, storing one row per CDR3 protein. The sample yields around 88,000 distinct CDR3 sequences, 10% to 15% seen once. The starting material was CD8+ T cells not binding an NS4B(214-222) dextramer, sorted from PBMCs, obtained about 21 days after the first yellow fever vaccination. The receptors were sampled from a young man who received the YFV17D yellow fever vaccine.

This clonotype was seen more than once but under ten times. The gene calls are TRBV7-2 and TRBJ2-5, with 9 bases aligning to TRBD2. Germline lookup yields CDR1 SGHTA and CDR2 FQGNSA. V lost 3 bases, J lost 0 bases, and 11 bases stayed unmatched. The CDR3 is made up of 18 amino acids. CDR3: CASSFGLAGNWYQETQYF. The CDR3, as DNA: TGTGCCAGCAGCTTTGGGCTAGCGGGGAACTGGTACCAAGAGACCCAGTACTTC.

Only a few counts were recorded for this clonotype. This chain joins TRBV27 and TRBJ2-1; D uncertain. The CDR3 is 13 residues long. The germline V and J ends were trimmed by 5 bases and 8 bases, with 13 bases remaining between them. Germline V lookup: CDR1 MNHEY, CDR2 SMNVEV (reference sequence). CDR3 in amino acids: CASSPRAQDEQFF. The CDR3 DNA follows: TGTGCCAGCAGTCCGCGAGCGCAGGATGAGCAGTTCTTC.

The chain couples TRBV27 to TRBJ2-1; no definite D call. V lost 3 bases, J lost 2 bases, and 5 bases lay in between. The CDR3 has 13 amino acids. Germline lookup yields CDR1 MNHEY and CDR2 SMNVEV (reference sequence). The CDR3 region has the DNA TGTGCCAGCAGTTTTACTACCTACAATGAGCAGTTCTTC. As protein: CASSFTTYNEQFF.

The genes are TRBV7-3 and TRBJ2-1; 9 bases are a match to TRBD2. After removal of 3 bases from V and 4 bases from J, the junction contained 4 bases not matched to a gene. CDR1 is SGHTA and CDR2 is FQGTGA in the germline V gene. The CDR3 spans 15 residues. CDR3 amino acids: CASSLGSGGYNEQFF. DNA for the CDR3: TGTGCCAGCAGCTTGGGAAGCGGGGGGTACAATGAGCAGTTCTTC.

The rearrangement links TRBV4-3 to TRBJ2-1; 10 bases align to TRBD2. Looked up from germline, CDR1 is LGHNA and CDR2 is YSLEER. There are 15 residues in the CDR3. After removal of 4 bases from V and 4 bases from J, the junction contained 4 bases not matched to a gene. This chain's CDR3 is CASSPGTSAYNEQFF. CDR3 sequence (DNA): TGCGCCAGCAGCCCTGGGACTAGCGCGTACAATGAGCAGTTCTTC.

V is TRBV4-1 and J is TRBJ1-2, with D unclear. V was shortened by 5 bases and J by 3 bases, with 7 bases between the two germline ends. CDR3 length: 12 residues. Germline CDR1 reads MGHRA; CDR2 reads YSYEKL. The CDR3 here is CASSVGDYGYTF. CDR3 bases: TGCGCCAGCAGCGTGGGAGACTATGGCTACACCTTC.

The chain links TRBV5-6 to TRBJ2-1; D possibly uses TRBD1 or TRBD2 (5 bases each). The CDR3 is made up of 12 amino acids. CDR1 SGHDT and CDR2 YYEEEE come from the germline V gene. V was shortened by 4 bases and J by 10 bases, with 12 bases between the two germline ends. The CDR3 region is CASSLRGREQFF. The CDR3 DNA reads TGTGCCAGCAGCCTGAGGGGCCGCGAGCAGTTCTTC.

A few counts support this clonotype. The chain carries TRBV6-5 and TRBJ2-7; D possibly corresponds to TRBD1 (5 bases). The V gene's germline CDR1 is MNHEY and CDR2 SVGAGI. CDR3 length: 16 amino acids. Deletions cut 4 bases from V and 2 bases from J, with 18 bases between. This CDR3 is CASSFSRNRTTYEQYF. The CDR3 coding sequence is TGTGCCAGCAGTTTTTCTCGGAACAGGACCACCTACGAGCAGTACTTC.

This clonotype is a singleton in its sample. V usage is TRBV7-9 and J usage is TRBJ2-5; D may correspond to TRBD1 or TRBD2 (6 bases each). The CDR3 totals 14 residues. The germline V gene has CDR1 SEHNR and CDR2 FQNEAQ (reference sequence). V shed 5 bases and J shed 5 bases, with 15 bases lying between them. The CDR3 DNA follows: TGTGCCAGCAGCCAAGGGGGGTTACGGGAGACCCAGTACTTC. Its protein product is CASSQGGLRETQYF. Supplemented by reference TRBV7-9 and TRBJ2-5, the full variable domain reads DTGVSQNPRHKITKRGQNVTFRCDPISEHNRLYWYRQTLGQGPEFLTYFQNEAQLEKSRLLSDRFSAERPKGSFSTLEIQRTEQGDSAMYLCASSQGGLRETQYFGPGTRLLVL.

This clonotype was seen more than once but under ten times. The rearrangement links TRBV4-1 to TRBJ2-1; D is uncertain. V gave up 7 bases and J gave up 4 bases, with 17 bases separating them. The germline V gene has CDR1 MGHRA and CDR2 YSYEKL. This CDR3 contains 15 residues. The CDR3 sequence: CASTYRRQTYNEQFF. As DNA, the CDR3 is TGCGCCAGCACCTATCGACGACAAACATACAATGAGCAGTTCTTC.

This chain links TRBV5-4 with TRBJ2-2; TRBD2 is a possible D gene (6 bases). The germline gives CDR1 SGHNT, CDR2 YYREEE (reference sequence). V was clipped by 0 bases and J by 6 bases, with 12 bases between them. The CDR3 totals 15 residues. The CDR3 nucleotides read TGTGCCAGCAGCTTGGAGGACCCGGGGGCCGGGGAGCTGTTTTTT. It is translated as CASSLEDPGAGELFF.

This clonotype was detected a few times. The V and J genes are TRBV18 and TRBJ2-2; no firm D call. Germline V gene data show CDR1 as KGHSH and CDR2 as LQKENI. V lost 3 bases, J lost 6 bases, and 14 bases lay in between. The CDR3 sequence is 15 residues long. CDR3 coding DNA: TGTGCCAGCTCACCTCAAGGGTTCATCGCCGGGGAGCTGTTTTTT. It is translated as CASSPQGFIAGELFF.

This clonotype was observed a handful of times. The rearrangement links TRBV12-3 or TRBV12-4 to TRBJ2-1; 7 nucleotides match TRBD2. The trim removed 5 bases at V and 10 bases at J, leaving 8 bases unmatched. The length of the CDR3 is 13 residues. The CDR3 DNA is TGTGCCAGCAGTCCGGGGGGAGCAGCGGAGCAGTTCTTC. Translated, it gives CASSPGGAAEQFF.

The CDR3 here is CASSILQGRLGYTF. CDR3 bases: TGTGCCAGCAGCATACTACAGGGACGACTTGGCTACACCTTC. The chain couples TRBV7-9 to TRBJ1-2; maybe TRBD1 (6 bases). Germline CDR1 SEHNR, CDR2 FQNEAQ (reference sequence). The CDR3 is 14 residues long. V was trimmed by 5 bases and J by 7 bases, leaving 17 bases between them.

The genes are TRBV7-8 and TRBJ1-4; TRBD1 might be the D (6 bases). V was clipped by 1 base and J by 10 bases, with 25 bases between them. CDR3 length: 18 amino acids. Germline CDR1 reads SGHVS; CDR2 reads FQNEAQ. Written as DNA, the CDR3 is TGTGCCAGCAGCTTAGTATACAGGGATTTACTTGGCTTACCAAAACTGTTTTTT. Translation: CASSLVYRDLLGLPKLFF.

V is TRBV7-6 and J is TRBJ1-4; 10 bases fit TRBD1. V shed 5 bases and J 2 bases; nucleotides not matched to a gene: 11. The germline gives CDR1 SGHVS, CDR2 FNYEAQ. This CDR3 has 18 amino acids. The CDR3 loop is CASSLRQGAMGTNEKLFF. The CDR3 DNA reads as TGTGCCAGCAGCCTGAGACAGGGGGCGATGGGGACTAATGAAAAACTGTTTTTT.

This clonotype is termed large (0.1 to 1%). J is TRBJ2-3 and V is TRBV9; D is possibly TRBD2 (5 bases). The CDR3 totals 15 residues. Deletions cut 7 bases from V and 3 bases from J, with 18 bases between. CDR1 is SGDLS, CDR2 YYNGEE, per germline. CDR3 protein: CASSSSGSATDTQYF. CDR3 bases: TGTGCCAGCTCCTCCTCGGGTAGCGCGACAGATACGCAGTATTTT. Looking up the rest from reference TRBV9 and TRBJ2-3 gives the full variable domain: DSGVTQTPKHLITATGQRVTLRCSPRSGDLSVYWYQQSLDQGLQFLIQYYNGEERAKGNILERFSAQQFPDLHSELNLSSLELGDSALYFCASSSSGSATDTQYFGPGTRLTVL.

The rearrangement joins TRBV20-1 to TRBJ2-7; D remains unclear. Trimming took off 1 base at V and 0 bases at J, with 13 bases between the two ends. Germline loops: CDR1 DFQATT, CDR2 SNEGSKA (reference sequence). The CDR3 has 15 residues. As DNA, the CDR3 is TGCAGTGCTAGAGTGGCGGAATTAAGCTCCTACGAGCAGTACTTC. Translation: CSARVAELSSYEQYF.

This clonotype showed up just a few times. This CDR3 is CASSFSYPGRGTQRGDNEQFF. In nucleotides, the CDR3 is TGTGCCAGCAGTTTTTCTTACCCGGGGCGCGGAACCCAGCGGGGGGACAATGAGCAGTTCTTC. V gene TRBV28 combines with J gene TRBJ2-1; 9 positions match TRBD2. The CDR3 runs 21 residues. J was trimmed by 5 bases and V by 3 bases; bases with no gene match: 23. Germline CDR1 and CDR2: MDHEN and SYDVKM.

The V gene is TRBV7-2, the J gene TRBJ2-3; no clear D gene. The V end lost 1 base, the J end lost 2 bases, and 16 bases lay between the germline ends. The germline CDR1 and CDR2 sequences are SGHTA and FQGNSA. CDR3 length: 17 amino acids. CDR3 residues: CASSLVRLGADTDTQYF. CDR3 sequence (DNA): TGTGCCAGCAGCTTAGTTCGTCTCGGTGCGGACACAGATACGCAGTATTTT.

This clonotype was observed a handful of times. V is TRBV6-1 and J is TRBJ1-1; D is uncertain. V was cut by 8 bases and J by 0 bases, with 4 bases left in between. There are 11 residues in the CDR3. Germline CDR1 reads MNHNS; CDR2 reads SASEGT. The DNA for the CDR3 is TGTGCCAGCTTTGTGAACACTGAAGCTTTCTTT. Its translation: CASFVNTEAFF.

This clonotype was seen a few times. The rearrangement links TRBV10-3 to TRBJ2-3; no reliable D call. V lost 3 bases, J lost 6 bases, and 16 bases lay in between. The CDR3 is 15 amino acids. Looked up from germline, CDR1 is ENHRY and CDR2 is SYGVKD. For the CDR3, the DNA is TGTGCCATCAGTGAAGGAAGTGTCCCGGCGGATACGCAGTATTTT. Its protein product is CAISEGSVPADTQYF.

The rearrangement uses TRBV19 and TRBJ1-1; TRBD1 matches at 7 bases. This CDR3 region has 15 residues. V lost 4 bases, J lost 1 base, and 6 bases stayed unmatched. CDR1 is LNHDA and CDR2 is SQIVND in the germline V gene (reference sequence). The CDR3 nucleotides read TGTGCCAGTAGTACGAACAGGGGTGGGAACACTGAAGCTTTCTTT. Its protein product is CASSTNRGGNTEAFF.

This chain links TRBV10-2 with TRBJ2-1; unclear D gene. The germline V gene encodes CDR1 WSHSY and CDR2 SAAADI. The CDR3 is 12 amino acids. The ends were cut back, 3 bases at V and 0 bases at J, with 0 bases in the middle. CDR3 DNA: TGCGCCAGCAGTGACTCCTACAATGAGCAGTTCTTC. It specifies CASSDSYNEQFF.